The next 10 T cell receptor beta chains were all read from a single sample in a study of blood T cell repertoires in COVID-19. Sequenced by immunoSEQ multiplex PCR; TCRdb stores in-frame clones only, minus some. The top ten hold more than 8.5% of the sample, which has hundreds of thousands of clones, around 90% seen once. Sequencing was done on a sample of PBMCs or T cells enriched from blood (not recorded which). The receptor source for this set is a woman aged 18 to 35 who had recovered from COVID-19.

The chain employs TRBV13 and TRBJ1-2; D remains ambiguous. Germline V gene lookup returns CDR1 PRHDT and CDR2 FYEKMQ (reference sequence). The CDR3 has 16 amino acids. The germline V and J ends were trimmed by 5 bases and 0 bases, with 16 bases remaining between them. CDR3 nucleotides: TGTGCCAGCAGCCCAGAGACGGAGTCGCCTAACTATGGCTACACCTTC. It codes for CASSPETESPNYGYTF.

This chain connects TRBV6-6 to TRBJ2-2; 9 bases line up with TRBD1. The V and J ends lost 5 bases and 2 bases, in that order; junction bases with no gene match: 3. Germline V lookup: CDR1 MNHNY, CDR2 SVGAGI (reference sequence). This CDR3 spans 15 amino acids. The CDR3 here is CASSRDRVNTGELFF. The CDR3 bases are TGTGCCAGCAGTCGGGACAGGGTAAACACCGGGGAGCTGTTTTTT.

J is TRBJ1-4 and V is TRBV19; no clear D. Deletions cut 5 bases from V and 0 bases from J, with 7 bases between. CDR1 and CDR2 from the germline V gene are LNHDA and SQIVND (reference sequence). The CDR3 covers 14 residues. The CDR3 DNA reads TGTGCCAGTAGTCTGTCCGCAACTAATGAAAAACTGTTTTTT. Protein: CASSLSATNEKLFF.

This clone was recorded only once. The chain combines TRBV29-1 with TRBJ2-7, with 8 bases aligning to TRBD2. Trimming cost V 5 bases and J 5 bases; bases outside gene matches: 11. The germline gives CDR1 SQVTM, CDR2 ANQGSEA. The length of the CDR3 is 14 residues. The CDR3, as DNA: TGCAGCGTTCGGGCAGCGGGAGTCGGGAACGAGCAGTACTTC. Its translation: CSVRAAGVGNEQYF.

The chain joins TRBV7-9 to TRBJ2-7; TRBD2 aligns across 9 bases. J gave up 0 bases and V 5 bases, and 5 bases lay outside the gene matches. The germline CDR1 and CDR2 sequences are SEHNR and FQNEAQ (reference sequence). The length of the CDR3 is 15 residues. The CDR3 DNA reads as TGTGCCAGCAGCCGAGCGGGGGGACTCTCCTACGAGCAGTACTTC. Encoded protein: CASSRAGGLSYEQYF.

The chain carries TRBV7-9 and TRBJ1-1, with TRBD1 matching 7 bases. V lost 5 bases to trimming and J lost 7 bases; unmatched junction nucleotides: 4. CDR3 size: 12 residues. Germline CDR1 is SEHNR and CDR2 is FQNEAQ (reference sequence). In DNA, the CDR3 is TGTGCCAGCAGCCTGAGGGACAGTGAAGCTTTCTTT. Protein: CASSLRDSEAFF. Full variable domain (remainder filled in from reference TRBV7-9 and TRBJ1-1): DTGVSQNPRHKITKRGQNVTFRCDPISEHNRLYWYRQTLGQGPEFLTYFQNEAQLEKSRLLSDRFSAERPKGSFSTLEIQRTEQGDSAMYLCASSLRDSEAFFGQGTRLTVV.

To note about this clone: In the same sample, other DNA sequences code for this CDR3. The chain combines TRBV7-8 with TRBJ1-3; D is ambiguous. The germline CDR1 and CDR2 sequences are SGHVS and FQNEAQ. The CDR3 has 15 amino acids. Trimming pared 1 base from V and 1 base from J, leaving 8 bases between. CDR3 in amino acids: CASSLEAGSGNTIYF. CDR3 DNA sequence: TGTGCCAGCAGCTTAGAGGCCGGGTCTGGAAACACCATATATTTT.

This clone was observed a few times. This sequence joins TRBV4-2 and TRBJ2-3, with 12 bases aligning to TRBD2. Germline assignment: CDR1 LGHNA and CDR2 YNFKEQ. Trimming removed 2 bases from V and 5 bases from J; junction bases left unmatched: 20. The CDR3 length is 21 residues. Here the CDR3 DNA reads TGTGCCAGCAGCCAACTACTGCAATCGCTAGCGGGAGGGCCTAGGAGAGATACGCAGTATTTT. Protein: CASSQLLQSLAGGPRRDTQYF.

The V gene is TRBV6-2 or TRBV6-3, the J gene TRBJ1-1, with D possibly TRBD1 on 5 matching bases. In germline, CDR1 is MNHEY, CDR2 SVGEGT. The CDR3 contains 15 residues. Trimming removed 4 bases from V and 8 bases from J, with 20 bases in between. This CDR3 reads CASSSPLSGIREAFF. DNA for the CDR3: TGTGCCAGCAGTTCCCCACTCTCAGGGATAAGGGAAGCTTTCTTT.

The V gene is TRBV5-1, the J gene TRBJ2-6; D may be TRBD1 (5 bases). V lost 1 base, J lost 4 bases, and 9 bases lay in between. The germline V gene has CDR1 SGHRS and CDR2 YFSETQ. The CDR3 covers 15 residues. The CDR3 loop reads CASSLTRAGANVLTF. CDR3 nucleotide sequence: TGCGCCAGCAGCTTGACCAGGGCCGGGGCCAACGTCCTGACTTTC.